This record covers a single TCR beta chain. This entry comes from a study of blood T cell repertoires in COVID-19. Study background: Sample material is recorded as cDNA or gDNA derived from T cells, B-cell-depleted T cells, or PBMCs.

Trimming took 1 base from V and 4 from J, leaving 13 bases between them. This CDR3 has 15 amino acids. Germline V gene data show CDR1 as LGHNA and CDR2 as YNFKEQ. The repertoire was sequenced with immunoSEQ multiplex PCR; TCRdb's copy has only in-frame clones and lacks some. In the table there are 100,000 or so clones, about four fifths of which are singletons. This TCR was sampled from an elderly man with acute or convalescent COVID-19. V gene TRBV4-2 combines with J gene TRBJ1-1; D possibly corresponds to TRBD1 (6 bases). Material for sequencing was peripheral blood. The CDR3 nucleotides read TGTGCCAGCAGCCAAGTTCAGGGAGGGGGCACTGAAGCTTTCTTT. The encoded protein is CASSQVQGGGTEAFF.